This TCR beta chain was identified in a study of blood T cell repertoires in COVID-19 (TCRdb year 2020). Concerning the study at large: Samples covering the acute and convalescent phases of COVID-19 were provided by collaborators in the United States, Italy and Spain. Where available, HLA class I and class II types were obtained from metadata supplied by the sample provider rather than from assay-based typing. Samples were obtained from the ongoing ImmuneRACE study (first 160 participants) and from over 1,000 subjects provided by 6 global collaborators. The material from the prospective study consisted of cDNA or gDNA derived from T cells, B-cell-depleted T cells, or PBMCs. The repertoires were released in a freely available public database intended as a resource for research on the immune response to SARS-CoV-2. Deeply sampled blood TCRbeta repertoires from subjects exposed to, actively infected with, or recovered from COVID-19 were included in the dataset. The sample metadata nearly always contained a de-identified subject ID, COVID-19 status, age in years and sex.

TCRbeta CDR3 regions were amplified from genomic DNA by means of the immunoSEQ Assay, a bias-controlled multiplex PCR. The authors' analysis ran thus. Nucleated cell counts per sample were estimated from amplification of reference gene primers within the assay. To quantify the absolute abundance of each unique TCRbeta CDR3 rearrangement, sequence reads were collapsed and filtered. For each sample, productive Simpson clonality was calculated as the square root of Simpson's diversity index across productive rearrangements. TCRdb took over this immuneACCESS table, retaining in-frame rearrangements with V and J assigned. Such tables are incomplete; in checked studies, under half of the missing clones stem from an unresolved V gene, and the remainder is unexplained. D and trimming come from the DNA, and the V and J calls and clone size come from that table. This sample is represented by roughly 130,000 clones; 60% to 85% of them were singletons. Of the sample, roughly 17% is held by the ten largest clones.

The collaborating institutions used their own protocols to collect whole blood in K2EDTA tubes. For TCRbeta analysis, collaborator samples were shipped as frozen whole blood, as isolated PBMCs, or as DNA extracted from either sample type. Results and caveats for the whole study, not just this receptor: Clinical and demographic metadata were provided uncurated, with the amount varying by source and participant.

At the junction V is shortened by 0 bases and J by 3 bases, with 11 bases in between. Reading the germline V gene gives CDR1 SGHTA and CDR2 FQGTGA. The CDR3 measures 15 amino acids from cysteine to phenylalanine. The retained sequence is limited to the CDR3, 45 bases, with the frame set at the first base. Note on this clone: Which antigen it targets is not known. The input lacks base qualities; no much larger clone sits a single base away.

Recombination linked TRBV7-3 to TRBJ1-2; no D gene can be assigned with confidence. The clonotype was recovered from a man between 50 and 59 years old with acute or convalescent COVID-19. The sequencing input was peripheral blood. Read as DNA, the sequence is TGTGCCAGCAGCTTAACAGGAGGAGCCGACTATGGCTACACCTTC. The encoded protein is CASSLTGGADYGYTF.